A selection of T cell receptor beta chains follows, all from one sample in a study of vaccination effects on CD4 cells after COVID-19. For these receptors, no antigen is known. Clones were sequenced by immunoSEQ multiplex PCR, and TCRdb holds only the in-frame ones, with some missing. Here the sample spans about 76,000 clones, more than 70% being singletons. Source: CD4+ T cells from PBMCs cultured without peptide, taken before COVID-19 vaccination. Receptors originate from a human donor who received a COVID-19 vaccine. The CDR3 runs from the conserved cysteine through the conserved F or W.

j_call,cdr3_length,v_call,cdr3_aa
TRBJ1-6,14,TRBV6-6,CATSPEGTLRSLHF
TRBJ2-3,17,TRBV19,CASSISIQAASTDTQYF
TRBJ1-5,15,TRBV18,CASSPGQPLNQPQHF
TRBJ2-1,16,TRBV27,CASSGGQLHSYNEQFF
TRBJ2-3,15,TRBV10-1,CASSPNRGGADTQYF
TRBJ2-2,13,TRBV19,CASSMGYTGELFF
TRBJ1-1,15,TRBV5-1,CASSLRDRQNTEAFF
TRBJ2-2,17,TRBV23-1,CASSDHRGRGSTGELFF
TRBJ2-3,16,TRBV6-4,CASSERSRTSTDTQYF
TRBJ2-3,12,TRBV12-3/TRBV12-4,CASSLVPDTQYF
TRBJ1-4,16,TRBV5-6,CASSLRTAATNEKLFF